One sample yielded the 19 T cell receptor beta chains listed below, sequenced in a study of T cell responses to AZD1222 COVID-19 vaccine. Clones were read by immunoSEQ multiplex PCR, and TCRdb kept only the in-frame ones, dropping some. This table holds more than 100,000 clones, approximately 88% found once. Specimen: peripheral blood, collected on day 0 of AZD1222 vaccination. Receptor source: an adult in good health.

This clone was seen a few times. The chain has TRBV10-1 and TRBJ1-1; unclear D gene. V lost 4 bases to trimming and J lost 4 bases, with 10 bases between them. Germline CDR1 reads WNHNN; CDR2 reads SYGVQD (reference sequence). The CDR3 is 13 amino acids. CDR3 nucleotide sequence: TGCGCCAGCAGTGGGGGAAGTGTCACTGAAGCTTTCTTT. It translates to CASSGGSVTEAFF.

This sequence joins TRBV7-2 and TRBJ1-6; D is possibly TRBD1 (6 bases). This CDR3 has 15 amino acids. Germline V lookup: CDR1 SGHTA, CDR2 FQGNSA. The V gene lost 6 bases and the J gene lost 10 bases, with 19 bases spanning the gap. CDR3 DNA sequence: TGTGCCAGCAGGGGGACATTGGCCGTGGCATCACCCCTCCACTTT. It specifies CASRGTLAVASPLHF.

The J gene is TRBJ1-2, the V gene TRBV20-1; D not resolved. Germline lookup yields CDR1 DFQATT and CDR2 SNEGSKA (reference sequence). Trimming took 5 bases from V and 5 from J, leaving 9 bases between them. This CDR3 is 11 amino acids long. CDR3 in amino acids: CSAPADYGYTF. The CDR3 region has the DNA TGCAGTGCTCCGGCGGATTATGGCTACACCTTC.

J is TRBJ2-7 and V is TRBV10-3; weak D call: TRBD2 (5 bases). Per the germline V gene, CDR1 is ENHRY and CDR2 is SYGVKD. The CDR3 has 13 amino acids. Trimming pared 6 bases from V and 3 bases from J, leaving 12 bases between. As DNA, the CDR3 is TGTGCCATCAGCCACCGACGGGACTACGAGCAGTACTTC. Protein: CAISHRRDYEQYF.

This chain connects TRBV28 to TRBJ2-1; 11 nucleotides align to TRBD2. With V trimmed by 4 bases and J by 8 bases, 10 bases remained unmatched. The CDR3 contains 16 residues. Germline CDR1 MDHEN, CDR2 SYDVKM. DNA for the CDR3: TGTGCCAGCAGTTCCCAGACTAGCGGGAATATCGATGAGCAGTTCTTC. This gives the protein CASSSQTSGNIDEQFF.

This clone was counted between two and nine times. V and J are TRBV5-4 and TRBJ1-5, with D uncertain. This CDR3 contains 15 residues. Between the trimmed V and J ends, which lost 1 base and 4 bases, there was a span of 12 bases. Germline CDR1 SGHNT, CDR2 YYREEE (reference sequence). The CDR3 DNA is TGTGCCAGCAGCTTGAAGGGCGGGGATAATCAGCCCCAGCATTTT. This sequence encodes CASSLKGGDNQPQHF.

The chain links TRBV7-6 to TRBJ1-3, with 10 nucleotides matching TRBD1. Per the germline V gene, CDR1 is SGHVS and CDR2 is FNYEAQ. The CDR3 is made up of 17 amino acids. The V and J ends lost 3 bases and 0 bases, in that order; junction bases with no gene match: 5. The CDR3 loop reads CASSLGQGTSSGNTIYF. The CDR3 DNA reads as TGTGCCAGCAGCTTGGGACAGGGGACGAGCTCTGGAAACACCATATATTTT.

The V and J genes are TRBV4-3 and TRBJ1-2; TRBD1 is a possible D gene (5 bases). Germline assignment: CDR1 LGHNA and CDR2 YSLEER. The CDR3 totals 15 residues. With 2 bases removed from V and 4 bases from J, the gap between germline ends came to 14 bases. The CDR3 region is CASSQTGQGSYGYTF. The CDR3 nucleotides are TGCGCCAGCAGCCAAACCGGGCAGGGTAGCTATGGCTACACCTTC.

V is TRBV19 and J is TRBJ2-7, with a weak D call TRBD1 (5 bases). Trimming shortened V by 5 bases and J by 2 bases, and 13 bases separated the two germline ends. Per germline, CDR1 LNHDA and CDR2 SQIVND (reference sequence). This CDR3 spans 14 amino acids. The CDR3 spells CASSSTVTTYEQYF. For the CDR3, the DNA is TGTGCCAGTAGTTCGACAGTAACAACCTACGAGCAGTACTTC.

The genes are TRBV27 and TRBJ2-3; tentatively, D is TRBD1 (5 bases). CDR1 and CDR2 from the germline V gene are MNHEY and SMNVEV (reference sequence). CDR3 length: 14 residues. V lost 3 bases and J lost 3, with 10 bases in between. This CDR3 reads CASSFWGRTDTQYF. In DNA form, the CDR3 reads TGTGCCAGCAGTTTTTGGGGCCGGACAGATACGCAGTATTTT.

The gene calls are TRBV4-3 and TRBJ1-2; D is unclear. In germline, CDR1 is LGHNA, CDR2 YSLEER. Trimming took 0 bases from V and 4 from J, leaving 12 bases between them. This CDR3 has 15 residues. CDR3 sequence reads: CASSQEAEDAYGYTF. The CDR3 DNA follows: TGCGCCAGCAGCCAAGAGGCAGAAGACGCCTATGGCTACACCTTC.

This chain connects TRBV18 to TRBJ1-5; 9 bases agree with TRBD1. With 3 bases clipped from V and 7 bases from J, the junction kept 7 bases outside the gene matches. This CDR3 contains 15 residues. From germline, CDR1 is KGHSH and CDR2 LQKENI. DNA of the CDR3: TGTGCCAGCTCACCCAACAGGGGGCCAGGGCAGCCCCAGCATTTT. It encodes CASSPNRGPGQPQHF.

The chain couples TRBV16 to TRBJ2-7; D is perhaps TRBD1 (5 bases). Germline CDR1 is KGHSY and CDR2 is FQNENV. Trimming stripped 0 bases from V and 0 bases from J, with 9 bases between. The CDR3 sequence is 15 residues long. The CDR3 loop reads CASSQSRQPSYEQYF. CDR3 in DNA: TGTGCCAGCAGCCAATCCCGACAGCCCTCCTACGAGCAGTACTTC. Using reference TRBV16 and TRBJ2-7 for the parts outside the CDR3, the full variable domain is GEEVAQTPKHLVRGEGQKAKLYCAPIKGHSYVFWYQQVLKNEFKFLISFQNENVFDETGMPKERFSAKCLPNSPCSLEIQATKLEDSAVYFCASSQSRQPSYEQYFGPGTRLTVT.

The CDR3 spells CASSPKAAMNTEAFF. The CDR3, as DNA: TGTGCCAGCAGCCCCAAGGCGGCAATGAACACTGAAGCTTTCTTT. This chain connects TRBV11-2 to TRBJ1-1; no definite D call. From germline, CDR1 is SGHAT and CDR2 FQNNGV. This CDR3 region has 15 residues. The V gene lost 5 bases and the J gene lost 0 bases, with 13 bases spanning the gap.

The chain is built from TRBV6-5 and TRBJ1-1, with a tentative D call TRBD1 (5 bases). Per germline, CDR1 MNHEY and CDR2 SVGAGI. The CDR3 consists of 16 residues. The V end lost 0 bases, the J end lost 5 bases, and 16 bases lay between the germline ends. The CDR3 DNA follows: TGTGCCAGCAGTTACTCGAGGGAGGGGTTTAGTACTGAAGCTTTCTTT. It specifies CASSYSREGFSTEAFF.

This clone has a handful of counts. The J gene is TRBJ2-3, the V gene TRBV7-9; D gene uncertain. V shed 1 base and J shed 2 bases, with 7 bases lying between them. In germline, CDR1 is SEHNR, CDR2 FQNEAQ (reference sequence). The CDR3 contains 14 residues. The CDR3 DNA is TGTGCCAGCAGCTTAGACCTTTACACAGATACGCAGTATTTT. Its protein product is CASSLDLYTDTQYF. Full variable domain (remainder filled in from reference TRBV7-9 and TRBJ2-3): DTGVSQNPRHKITKRGQNVTFRCDPISEHNRLYWYRQTLGQGPEFLTYFQNEAQLEKSRLLSDRFSAERPKGSFSTLEIQRTEQGDSAMYLCASSLDLYTDTQYFGPGTRLTVL.

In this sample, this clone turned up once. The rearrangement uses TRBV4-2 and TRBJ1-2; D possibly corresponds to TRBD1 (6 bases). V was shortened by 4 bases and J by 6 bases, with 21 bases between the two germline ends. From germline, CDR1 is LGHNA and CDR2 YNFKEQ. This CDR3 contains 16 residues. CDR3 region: CASSREGNREGHGYTF. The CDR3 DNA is TGTGCCAGCAGCCGAGAAGGAAACAGGGAGGGACATGGCTACACCTTC.

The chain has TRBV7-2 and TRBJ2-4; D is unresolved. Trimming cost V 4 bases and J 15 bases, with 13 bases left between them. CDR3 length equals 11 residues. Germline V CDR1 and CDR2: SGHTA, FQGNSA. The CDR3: CASSSGQRPYF. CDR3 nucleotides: TGTGCCAGCAGCTCTGGGCAGCGCCCGTACTTC.

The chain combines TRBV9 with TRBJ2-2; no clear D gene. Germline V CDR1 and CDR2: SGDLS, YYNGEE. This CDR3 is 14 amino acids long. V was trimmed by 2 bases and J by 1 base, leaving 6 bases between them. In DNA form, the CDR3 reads TGTGCCAGCAGCGTGTGGGGGAACACCGGGGAGCTGTTTTTT. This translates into CASSVWGNTGELFF.